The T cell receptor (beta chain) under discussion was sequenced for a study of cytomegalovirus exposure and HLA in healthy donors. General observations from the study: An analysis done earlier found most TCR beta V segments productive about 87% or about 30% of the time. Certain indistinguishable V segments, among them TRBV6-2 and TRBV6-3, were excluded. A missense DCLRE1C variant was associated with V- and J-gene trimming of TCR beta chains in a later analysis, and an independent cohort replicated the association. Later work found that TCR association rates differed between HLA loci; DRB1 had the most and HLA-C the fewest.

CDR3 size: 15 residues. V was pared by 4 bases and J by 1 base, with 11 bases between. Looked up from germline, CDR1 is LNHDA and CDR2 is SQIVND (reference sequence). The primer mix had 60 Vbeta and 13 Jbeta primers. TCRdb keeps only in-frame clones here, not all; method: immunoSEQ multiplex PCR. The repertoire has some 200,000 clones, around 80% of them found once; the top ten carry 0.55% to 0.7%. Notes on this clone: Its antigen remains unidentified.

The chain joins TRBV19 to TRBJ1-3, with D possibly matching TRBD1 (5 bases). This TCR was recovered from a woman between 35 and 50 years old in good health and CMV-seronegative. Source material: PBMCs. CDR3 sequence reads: CASSNTRQSGNTIYF. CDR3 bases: TGTGCCAGTAGTAATACTCGACAGTCTGGAAACACCATATATTTT. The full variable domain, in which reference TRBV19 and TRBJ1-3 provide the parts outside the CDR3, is DGGITQSPKYLFRKEGQNVTLSCEQNLNHDAMYWYRQDPGQGLRLIYYSQIVNDFQKGDIAEGYSVSREKKESFPLTVTSAQKNPTAFYLCASSNTRQSGNTIYFGEGSWLTVV.